This T cell receptor (beta chain) came from a study of regulatory T cells in long-lasting Graves disease. General study findings and limits: There were preferences for TRBV28, TRBJ1-2 and TRBJ2-5 in persistent disease. Fewer public clonotypes were shared by new patients (roughly 970) than by persistent patients (fewer than 3,000).

To note about this clonotype: Its specificity is not known. Sequence at one end of the junction differs from germline and may be a read error.

According to the study, TCR beta libraries were built with iRepertoire HTBI primers and CDR3-region Arm-PCR. In TCRdb, the multiplex PCR reads were re-called with MiXCR into one record per CDR3 protein. This table has around 330,000 distinct CDR3 sequences, 18% appearing once. Indicated time point: newly diagnosed GD, antithyroid drugs for less than 3 months. PBMC-extracted RNA yielded the TCR library. CDR3 size: 13 residues. The germline CDR1 and CDR2 sequences are SGHNT and YENEEA. This TCR was recovered from a female donor with Graves disease. The sequencing here drew on peripheral blood mononuclear cells (PBMCs), taken at new diagnosis, from a patient treated with antithyroid drugs. V is TRBV11-3 and J is TRBJ2-2; a possible D gene is TRBD2 (5 bases). The CDR3 nucleotides read TGTGCCAGCAGCTTTCGTTTGACCGGGGAGCTGGTTTTT. Translated, it gives CASSFRLTGELVF.